The 13 T cell receptor beta chains reported below all come from one sample, sequenced in a study of blood T cell repertoires in COVID-19. Data came from immunoSEQ multiplex PCR; TCRdb stores just in-frame clones and leaves some out. The profile shows around 250,000 clones, around 90% of them singletons. Sequencing was performed on PBMCs or T cells enriched from blood (not recorded which). The receptors stem from a man aged 45-65 years who had been exposed to COVID-19.

In its sample, this clone was seen once. V and J are TRBV4-2 and TRBJ2-6; 11 bases align to TRBD2. The V and J ends lost 4 bases and 0 bases, in that order; junction bases with no gene match: 20. CDR1 is LGHNA, CDR2 YNFKEQ, per germline. This CDR3 is 23 amino acids long. This chain's CDR3 is CASSPRDSRAGLAGISGANVLTF. The DNA of the CDR3 is TGTGCCAGCAGCCCCCGGGACTCCAGGGCAGGACTAGCGGGCATCTCTGGGGCCAACGTCCTGACTTTC.

The V and J genes are TRBV3-1 (or the pseudogene TRBV3-2) and TRBJ1-6, with 8 bases that match TRBD1. Germline V gene data show CDR1 as LGHDT and CDR2 as YNNKEL (reference sequence). The V gene end was trimmed by 2 bases and the J gene end by 10 bases; junction bases not matched to a gene: 7. The CDR3 runs 15 residues. This chain's CDR3 is CASSQSGRGHSPLHF. The CDR3 DNA reads TGTGCCAGCAGCCAATCGGGCAGGGGGCACTCACCCCTCCACTTT.

In DNA, the CDR3 is TGTGCCAGCAGATCCCTCGGGAGGCGGGGCACAGATACGCAGTATTTT. Translating gives CASRSLGRRGTDTQYF. The J gene is TRBJ2-3, the V gene TRBV3-1 (or the pseudogene TRBV3-2); 7 bases align to TRBD2. CDR1 is LGHDT and CDR2 is YNNKEL in the germline V gene (reference sequence). Trimming cost V 6 bases and J 1 base; bases outside gene matches: 10. The CDR3 is made up of 16 amino acids.

This rearrangement joins TRBV18 to TRBJ2-5; D ambiguous. This CDR3 is 16 amino acids long. Per germline, CDR1 KGHSH and CDR2 LQKENI. Trimming removed 3 bases at V and 4 bases at J, with 18 bases between. Here the CDR3 DNA reads TGTGCCAGCTCACCTACGACATCGGTATTGGGAGAGACCCAGTACTTC. It translates to CASSPTTSVLGETQYF. The full variable domain, with the rest looked up from reference TRBV18 and TRBJ2-5, is NAGVMQNPRHLVRRRGQEARLRCSPMKGHSHVYWYRQLPEEGLKFMVYLQKENIIDESGMPKERFSAEFPKEGPSILRIQQVVRGDSAAYFCASSPTTSVLGETQYFGPGTRLLVL.

The gene calls are TRBV7-2 and TRBJ2-3, with no clear D. This CDR3 spans 13 amino acids. Germline loops: CDR1 SGHTA, CDR2 FQGNSA. V lost 0 bases and J lost 3, with 4 bases in between. Here the CDR3 reads CASSLATTDTQYF. CDR3 nucleotides: TGTGCCAGCAGCTTAGCGACTACAGATACGCAGTATTTT.

V and J are TRBV19 and TRBJ2-1, with 8 bases matching TRBD1. V lost 5 bases to trimming and J lost 2 bases; unmatched junction nucleotides: 5. CDR1 and CDR2 (germline): LNHDA, SQIVND (reference sequence). The CDR3 has 15 amino acids. CDR3 region: CASSEQGGAYNEQFF. DNA for the CDR3: TGTGCCAGTAGTGAACAGGGGGGCGCCTACAATGAGCAGTTCTTC.

This chain's CDR3 is CASSPGGAREKLFF. The CDR3 DNA follows: TGTGCCAGCAGCCCCGGGGGGGCTCGGGAAAAACTGTTTTTT. J is TRBJ1-4 and V is TRBV11-3; possible D gene TRBD1, 6 bases. The CDR3 totals 14 residues. In germline, CDR1 is SGHNT, CDR2 YENEEA. V was pared by 5 bases and J by 8 bases, with 15 bases between.

This clone was detected only once. The V and J genes are TRBV7-9 and TRBJ2-3; 8 bases match TRBD1. Losses at the gene ends were 5 bases for V and 3 bases for J; bases not matched to a gene: 7. The V gene's germline CDR1 is SEHNR and CDR2 FQNEAQ (reference sequence). This CDR3 spans 15 amino acids. The CDR3 nucleotides read TGTGCCAGCAGCCGGACAGGGTTCAATACAGATACGCAGTATTTT. It translates to CASSRTGFNTDTQYF.

The V gene is TRBV28, the J gene TRBJ1-5, with a tentative D call TRBD1 (6 bases). Germline lookup yields CDR1 MDHEN and CDR2 SYDVKM. The CDR3 extends over 14 amino acids. Between the trimmed V and J ends, which lost 6 bases and 3 bases, there was a span of 12 bases. In DNA, the CDR3 is TGTGCCAGCAGCAGGGGAGTCCTCAATCAGCCCCAGCATTTT. Translated: CASSRGVLNQPQHF.

This sequence joins TRBV5-1 and TRBJ2-1; 9 bases are a match to TRBD2. This CDR3 contains 15 residues. CDR1 SGHRS and CDR2 YFSETQ come from the germline V gene. V lost 1 base, J lost 7 bases, and 6 bases stayed unmatched. The CDR3 nucleotides are TGCGCCAGCAGCTTGATATTAGCGGGGGAAAATGAGCAGTTCTTC. Its protein is CASSLILAGENEQFF.

This chain uses TRBV4-1 with TRBJ1-3; a weak D match, TRBD1 (5 bases). The CDR3 consists of 17 residues. Germline V gene sequence: CDR1 MGHRA, CDR2 YSYEKL. V lost 4 bases, J lost 0 bases, and 16 bases lay in between. CDR3 residues: CASSPRGGAISGNTIYF. The DNA of the CDR3 is TGCGCCAGCAGCCCTCGCGGAGGGGCCATCTCTGGAAACACCATATATTTT.

This chain uses TRBV18 with TRBJ2-7, with D possibly matching TRBD1 (5 bases). The CDR3 covers 14 residues. Trimming left V 2 bases short and J 5 bases short, with 13 bases between. Germline V lookup: CDR1 KGHSH, CDR2 LQKENI. Here the CDR3 DNA reads TGTGCCAGCTCACCAGTTCCAGGGTATAACGAGCAGTACTTC. This gives the protein CASSPVPGYNEQYF.

V gene TRBV11-2 combines with J gene TRBJ1-2; maybe TRBD1 (6 bases). Germline CDR1 is SGHAT and CDR2 is FQNNGV. The V end lost 3 bases, the J end lost 0 bases, and 11 bases lay between the germline ends. This CDR3 comprises 15 residues. CDR3 sequence: CASSFRGAPNYGYTF. The CDR3 DNA follows: TGTGCCAGCAGCTTCAGGGGCGCCCCTAACTATGGCTACACCTTC.